This T cell receptor beta chain was identified in a study of blood T cell repertoires in COVID-19. The table lists this clone with a few counts. V gave up 1 base and J gave up 5 bases; unmatched junction bases: 8. CDR3 length equals 16 residues. Germline assignment: CDR1 LGHNA and CDR2 YSLEER. Clones were read by immunoSEQ multiplex PCR, and TCRdb kept only the in-frame ones, dropping some. The data contain roughly 97,000 clones, about 80% of them singletons. The sample comprised peripheral blood. The rearrangement links TRBV4-3 to TRBJ2-3; 8 nucleotides align to TRBD2. This clonotype was obtained from a woman older than 75 with active or convalescent COVID-19. The CDR3 here is CASSQVAGSRVDTQYF. The CDR3 coding sequence is TGCGCCAGCAGCCAAGTAGCGGGGAGCCGTGTAGATACGCAGTATTTT.